This paragraph covers one T cell receptor (beta chain) sequence. Its antigen is unidentified. These data are taken from a study of cytomegalovirus exposure and HLA in healthy donors. Notes on the study in general: Fewer than 200 TCR beta chains were listed as cytomegalovirus-associated.

Clones were read by immunoSEQ multiplex PCR, and TCRdb kept only the in-frame ones, dropping some. The table shows 90,000 to 150,000 clones, with 88% occurring only once. The specimen sequenced was PBMCs. The clonotype comes from a woman younger than 35 in good health and CMV-seropositive.

CDR3 sequence (DNA): TGTGCCAGTAGTGGACCAGGGAACCAGCCCCAGCATTTT. Its translation: CASSGPGNQPQHF. The gene calls are TRBV19 and TRBJ1-5; D is possibly TRBD1 (5 bases). From germline, CDR1 is LNHDA and CDR2 SQIVND (reference sequence). This CDR3 is 13 amino acids long. V was cut by 5 bases and J by 7 bases, with 12 bases left in between.